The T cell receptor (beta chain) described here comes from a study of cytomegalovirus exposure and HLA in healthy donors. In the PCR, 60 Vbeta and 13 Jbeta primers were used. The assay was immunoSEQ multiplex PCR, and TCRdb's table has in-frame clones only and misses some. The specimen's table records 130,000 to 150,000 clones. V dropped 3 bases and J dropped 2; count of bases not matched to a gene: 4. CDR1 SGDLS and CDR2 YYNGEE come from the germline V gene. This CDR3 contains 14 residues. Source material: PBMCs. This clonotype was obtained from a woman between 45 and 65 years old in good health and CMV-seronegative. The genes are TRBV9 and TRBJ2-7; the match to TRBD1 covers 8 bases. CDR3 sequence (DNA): TGTGCCAGCAGCGGGGAACAGGGGGCCTACGAGCAGTACTTC. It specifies CASSGEQGAYEQYF.